This entry describes one TCR beta chain. This record comes from a study of blood T cell repertoires in COVID-19. Individuals drawn from approximately 22 US areas were roughly 18 to 100 years old. For recovered donors of Cohort 3, there were two negative PCRs, clearance, or symptom resolution. Method: immunoSEQ multiplex PCR; TCRdb's copy keeps in-frame clones and lacks some. Of approximately 300,000 clones listed, approximately 92% are singletons. The TCR originated in a woman in her 30s who had recovered from COVID-19. The sample consisted of PBMCs or T cells enriched from blood (not recorded which).

CDR3: CASSYPGGGRTEAFF. The CDR3 DNA reads as TGTGCCAGCAGTTATCCTGGAGGGGGCCGCACTGAAGCTTTCTTT. The chain is built from TRBV6-9 and TRBJ1-1; 7 bases agree with TRBD1. V trimming: 2 bases; J trimming: 4 bases; junction bases outside the gene matches: 7. Germline values: CDR1 MNHGY, CDR2 SVAAGI. The CDR3 sequence is 15 residues long.